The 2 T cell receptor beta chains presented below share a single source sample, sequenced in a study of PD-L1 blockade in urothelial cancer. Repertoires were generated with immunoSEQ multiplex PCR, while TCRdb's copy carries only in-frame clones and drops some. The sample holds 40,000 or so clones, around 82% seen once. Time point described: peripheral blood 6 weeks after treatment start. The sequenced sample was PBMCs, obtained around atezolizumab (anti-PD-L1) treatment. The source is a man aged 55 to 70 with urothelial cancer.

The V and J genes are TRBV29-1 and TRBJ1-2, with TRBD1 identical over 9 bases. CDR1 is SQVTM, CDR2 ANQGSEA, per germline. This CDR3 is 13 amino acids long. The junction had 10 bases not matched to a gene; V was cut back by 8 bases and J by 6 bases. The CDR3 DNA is TGCAGCACAAACAGGGGGCTTGTGGATGGCTACACCTTC. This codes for CSTNRGLVDGYTF.

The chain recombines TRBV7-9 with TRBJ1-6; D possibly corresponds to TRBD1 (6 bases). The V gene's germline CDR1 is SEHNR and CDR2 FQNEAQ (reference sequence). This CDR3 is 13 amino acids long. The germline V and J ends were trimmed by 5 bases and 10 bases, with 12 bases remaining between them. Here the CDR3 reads CASSVQGGSPLHF. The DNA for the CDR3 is TGTGCCAGCAGCGTACAGGGTGGGTCACCCCTCCACTTT.